The rows below give T cell receptor beta chains drawn from one sample of a study of T cell responses to AZD1222 COVID-19 vaccine. The repertoire was sequenced with immunoSEQ multiplex PCR; TCRdb's copy has only in-frame clones and lacks some. The table records 56,000 or so clones, 75% to 90% of them present only once. Here the sequenced sample was peripheral blood, taken on day 0 of AZD1222 vaccination. These receptors were obtained from an adult in good health. Both conserved end residues are part of each CDR3. Fields, in order: V gene, D gene, CDR3 length, J gene, CDR3 protein. A D gene is named only where the DNA matches it firmly.

V: TRBV5-6
D: TRBD2
length: 16
J: TRBJ2-1
CDR3: CASSLNQRELYNEQFF

V: TRBV6-5
D: NA
length: 14
J: TRBJ1-4
CDR3: CASSPSGGEEKLFF

V: TRBV5-1
D: TRBD1
length: 13
J: TRBJ2-7
CDR3: CASSWDRTYEQYF

V: TRBV12-5
D: NA
length: 12
J: TRBJ2-1
CDR3: CASGSVYNEQFF

V: TRBV6-1
D: NA
length: 17
J: TRBJ1-6
CDR3: CASSEPNWGVGVSPLHF

V: TRBV3-1/TRBV3-2
D: NA
length: 14
J: TRBJ2-7
CDR3: CASSRGHDNYEQYF

V: TRBV5-6
D: NA
length: 16
J: TRBJ2-7
CDR3: CASSLYLGANTYEQYF

V: TRBV7-9
D: TRBD2
length: 16
J: TRBJ2-3
CDR3: CASSLARGSGRDTQYF

V: TRBV3-1/TRBV3-2
D: NA
length: 13
J: TRBJ1-2
CDR3: CASSQDSRYGYTF

V: TRBV5-6
D: TRBD1
length: 15
J: TRBJ2-3
CDR3: CASSSQTGITDTQYF

V: TRBV3-1/TRBV3-2
D: NA
length: 13
J: TRBJ2-7
CDR3: CASSQAYTSEQYF

V: TRBV24-1
D: NA
length: 13
J: TRBJ1-2
CDR3: CAASDRAGYGYTF

V: TRBV19
D: NA
length: 15
J: TRBJ1-5
CDR3: CASSIPPIFSQPQHF

V: TRBV5-1
D: NA
length: 17
J: TRBJ1-6
CDR3: CASSFVNTDAPNFSLHF

V: TRBV6-5
D: TRBD1
length: 14
J: TRBJ1-4
CDR3: CATRRDSGNEKLFF

V: TRBV6-5
D: NA
length: 14
J: TRBJ1-4
CDR3: CASSKGVLPEKLFF

V: TRBV24-1
D: NA
length: 16
J: TRBJ2-1
CDR3: CATTLVDGPGSDEQFF

V: TRBV5-8
D: TRBD1
length: 15
J: TRBJ1-2
CDR3: CASSSPRRDRGPNTF

V: TRBV21-1
D: NA
length: 17
J: TRBJ1-2
CDR3: CASSKGSVGAPNYGYTF

V: TRBV5-1
D: TRBD2
length: 15
J: TRBJ2-1
CDR3: CASSDGTSGSYEQFF

V: TRBV28
D: NA
length: 14
J: TRBJ1-5
CDR3: CASIQRGGDQPQHF

V: TRBV4-1
D: TRBD1
length: 13
J: TRBJ2-7
CDR3: CASSQGQLYEQYF

V: TRBV27
D: NA
length: 13
J: TRBJ2-1
CDR3: CASSSSGYNEQFF

V: TRBV6-4
D: NA
length: 14
J: TRBJ2-1
CDR3: CASKRDSSYNEQFF

V: TRBV24-1
D: TRBD2
length: 17
J: TRBJ2-5
CDR3: CATSDGTSGRTQETQYF

V: TRBV7-9
D: NA
length: 15
J: TRBJ1-3
CDR3: CASSALGISGNTIYF

V: TRBV5-4
D: NA
length: 17
J: TRBJ2-5
CDR3: CASSLVSFQGGGETQYF

V: TRBV11-3
D: NA
length: 12
J: TRBJ2-1
CDR3: CASSLEDLEQFF

V: TRBV18
D: NA
length: 16
J: TRBJ2-1
CDR3: CASSVLEGVGVVEQFF

V: TRBV13
D: NA
length: 14
J: TRBJ2-7
CDR3: CASSPGAPSYEQYF

V: TRBV29-1
D: TRBD1
length: 14
J: TRBJ2-2
CDR3: CSVAGTGNTGELFF

V: TRBV19
D: NA
length: 15
J: TRBJ2-7
CDR3: CASSIDLSGSYEQYF

V: TRBV9
D: NA
length: 15
J: TRBJ1-2
CDR3: CASSPFRITGYGYTF

V: TRBV7-3
D: NA
length: 13
J: TRBJ2-1
CDR3: CASSLGPDNEQFF

V: TRBV9
D: TRBD2
length: 15
J: TRBJ2-3
CDR3: CASVPGLADTDTQYF

V: TRBV5-4
D: TRBD1
length: 15
J: TRBJ2-5
CDR3: CASRSQGGLQETQYF

V: TRBV15
D: NA
length: 14
J: TRBJ1-6
CDR3: CATSRDPEGSPLHF

V: TRBV10-1
D: TRBD1
length: 18
J: TRBJ2-7
CDR3: CASRRGTGRWKGSYEQYF

V: TRBV2
D: NA
length: 16
J: TRBJ2-1
CDR3: CASGVTRFRANNEQFF

V: TRBV7-2
D: TRBD2
length: 15
J: TRBJ2-1
CDR3: CASSLLAPPGNEQFF

V: TRBV4-1
D: TRBD1
length: 15
J: TRBJ1-6
CDR3: CASSSYGTGVSPLHF

V: TRBV4-3
D: NA
length: 14
J: TRBJ1-1
CDR3: CASSPHPPGTEAFF

V: TRBV24-1
D: NA
length: 16
J: TRBJ2-6
CDR3: CATSDGVHSGANVLTF

V: TRBV30
D: NA
length: 14
J: TRBJ2-7
CDR3: CAWSVGRGAYEQYF

V: TRBV19
D: NA
length: 15
J: TRBJ1-6
CDR3: CASSIDGSDDSPLHF

V: TRBV5-1
D: TRBD1
length: 14
J: TRBJ1-6
CDR3: CASSTGAGNSPLHF